The next 18 T cell receptor beta chains were all read from a single sample in a study of blood T cell repertoires in COVID-19. This table comes from immunoSEQ multiplex PCR, and its TCRdb copy is limited to in-frame clones, with some not included. Here the sample spans 70,000 to 95,000 clones, 81% being singletons. The sample consisted of peripheral blood. The receptors come from a woman in her seventies with acute or convalescent COVID-19.

This chain uses TRBV6-1 with TRBJ1-2; D call uncertain. Germline CDR1 and CDR2: MNHNS and SASEGT. The CDR3 is 13 amino acids. V was shortened by 1 base and J by 10 bases, with 13 bases between the two germline ends. The CDR3 here is CASSEVRPRDYTF. The DNA of the CDR3 is TGTGCCAGCAGTGAAGTTCGCCCGCGGGACTACACCTTC.

V gene TRBV11-3 combines with J gene TRBJ2-1; no clear D gene. The CDR3 is 16 amino acids. Per germline, CDR1 SGHNT and CDR2 YENEEA. Deletions cut 4 bases from V and 7 bases from J, with 20 bases between. DNA of the CDR3: TGTGCCAGCAGCTCGCCGCGAGTTTTACGCGGAAATGAGCAGTTCTTC. Its protein product is CASSSPRVLRGNEQFF.

This chain joins TRBV3-1 (or the pseudogene TRBV3-2) and TRBJ1-4, with 7 bases that match TRBD1. The germline CDR1 and CDR2 sequences are LGHDT and YNNKEL (reference sequence). The CDR3 sequence is 17 residues long. The V gene end was trimmed by 1 base and the J gene end by 3 bases; junction bases not matched to a gene: 8. The DNA of the CDR3 is TGTGCCAGCAGCCAAGGAAGAGGGGGCAGGTCTAATGAAAAACTGTTTTTT. This translates into CASSQGRGGRSNEKLFF.

J is TRBJ1-2 and V is TRBV28, with 8 bases aligning to TRBD1. The CDR3 has 16 residues. The J segment lost 5 bases and the V segment lost 6 bases, leaving 14 bases of the junction unmatched. Germline V gene lookup returns CDR1 MDHEN and CDR2 SYDVKM. CDR3 sequence: CASSLPQGQGGYGYTF. The DNA for the CDR3 is TGTGCCAGCAGCCTCCCCCAAGGACAGGGAGGGTATGGCTACACCTTC.

The chain carries TRBV12-3 or TRBV12-4 and TRBJ2-7, with D possibly TRBD2 on 5 matching bases. The CDR3 is made up of 13 amino acids. The V end was cut by 2 bases, the J end by 6 bases, with 11 bases between. The CDR3 bases are TGTGCCAGCAGTTTAAAGAGGGAGAGCGAGCAGTACTTC. It is translated as CASSLKRESEQYF.

The rearrangement links TRBV6-5 to TRBJ1-2; D gene uncertain. The CDR3 covers 13 residues. Germline V gene lookup returns CDR1 MNHEY and CDR2 SVGAGI. Trimming pared 8 bases from V and 8 bases from J, leaving 18 bases between. This CDR3 is CASRESVFWGYTF. The CDR3 coding sequence is TGTGCCAGCCGGGAATCGGTATTCTGGGGCTACACCTTC.

The chain employs TRBV19 and TRBJ1-1; 8 bases are a match to TRBD1. Germline V gene data show CDR1 as LNHDA and CDR2 as SQIVND (reference sequence). Trimming took 3 bases from V and 8 from J; bases not matched to a gene: 8. This CDR3 has 14 residues. The CDR3 sequence is CASSIYSQGGEAFF. In DNA form, the CDR3 reads TGTGCCAGTAGTATTTACTCACAGGGGGGCGAAGCTTTCTTT.

This clone appeared a single time. The gene calls are TRBV9 and TRBJ2-7; D possibly corresponds to TRBD2 (5 bases). CDR1 is SGDLS and CDR2 is YYNGEE in the germline V gene. The V end lost 2 bases, the J end lost 4 bases, and 13 bases lay between the germline ends. The CDR3 length is 14 residues. As DNA, the CDR3 is TGTGCCAGCAGCGTTACAGCGGAGATATACGAGCAGTACTTC. Amino acids: CASSVTAEIYEQYF.

The chain recombines TRBV5-8 with TRBJ1-2; D not resolved. This CDR3 is 15 amino acids long. Per the germline V gene, CDR1 is SGHTS and CDR2 is YDEGEE. The V gene lost 4 bases and the J gene lost 3 bases, with 16 bases spanning the gap. The CDR3 DNA reads TGTGCCAGCAGCCCCCGCCCAGCGCGGTACTATGGCTACACCTTC. Translation gives CASSPRPARYYGYTF. The full variable domain, rest sourced from reference TRBV5-8 and TRBJ1-2, is EAGVTQSPTHLIKTRGQQATLRCSPISGHTSVYWYQQALGLGLQFLLWYDEGEERNRGNFPPRFSGRQFPNYSSELNVNALELEDSALYLCASSPRPARYYGYTFGSGTRLTVV.

V is TRBV21-1 and J is TRBJ1-1; TRBD1 was called by the table and not checked on the DNA. TRBV21-1 counts as a pseudogene. This CDR3 contains 14 residues. The DNA for the CDR3 is TGTGCCAGCACCCATAGGACAGGGAACACTGAAGCTTTCTTT. It yields the protein CASTHRTGNTEAFF.

The chain uses TRBV15 and TRBJ2-4; a weak D match, TRBD2 (7 bases). CDR3 length: 18 amino acids. V was cut by 0 bases and J by 2 bases, with 17 bases left in between. The V gene's germline CDR1 is LNHNV and CDR2 YYDKDF (reference sequence). CDR3 bases: TGTGCCACCAGCAGAGATTTTGGGGGCGGGAGACCCAAAAACATTCAGTACTTC. Translated: CATSRDFGGGRPKNIQYF. The whole variable domain, filled in from reference TRBV15 and TRBJ2-4, reads DAMVIQNPRYQVTQFGKPVTLSCSQTLNHNVMYWYQQKSSQAPKLLFHYYDKDFNNEADTPDNFQSRRPNTSFCFLDIRSPGLGDTAMYLCATSRDFGGGRPKNIQYFGAGTRLSVL.

The table lists this clone with a count of one. This chain links TRBV3-1 (or the pseudogene TRBV3-2) with TRBJ2-7; 16 bases map to TRBD2. V shed 5 bases, J shed 5 bases, and the junction held 12 bases outside the gene matches. The CDR3 covers 18 residues. The germline gives CDR1 LGHDT, CDR2 YNNKEL (reference sequence). CDR3 DNA: TGTGCCAGCAGCAAACCCGGGACTAGCGGGAGGGCCGTGAACGAGCAGTACTTC. It yields the protein CASSKPGTSGRAVNEQYF.

V and J are TRBV21-1 and TRBJ2-2; TRBD2 was called by the table and not checked on the DNA. TRBV21-1 is termed a pseudogene. The CDR3 loop spans 20 amino acids. CDR3 coding DNA: TGTGCCAGCAGCAAAAGCGCTACCGGGCTAGCGGGAGGAAGGGCCGGGGAGCTGTTTTTT. It translates to CASSKSATGLAGGRAGELFF.

This rearrangement joins TRBV2 to TRBJ2-1; TRBD2 aligns across 12 bases. V dropped 4 bases and J dropped 5; count of bases not matched to a gene: 3. Germline V gene lookup returns CDR1 SNHLY and CDR2 FYNNEI. The CDR3 totals 15 residues. The CDR3 loop is CASSGRTSGNNEQFF. Here the CDR3 DNA reads TGTGCCAGCAGTGGGAGGACTAGCGGGAACAATGAGCAGTTCTTC.

This chain connects TRBV7-9 to TRBJ2-7; D is ambiguous. V lost 4 bases and J 11 bases, leaving 9 bases between the germline ends. This CDR3 has 10 amino acids. Germline CDR1 and CDR2: SEHNR and FQNEAQ (reference sequence). Here the CDR3 reads CASSSQAKYF. CDR3 in DNA: TGTGCCAGCAGCTCCCAGGCTAAGTACTTC.

The chain recombines TRBV10-1 with TRBJ2-3, with 8 bases matching TRBD2. This CDR3 has 19 residues. Per germline, CDR1 WNHNN and CDR2 SYGVQD (reference sequence). With 3 bases clipped from V and 2 bases from J, the junction kept 16 bases outside the gene matches. Here the CDR3 DNA reads TGCGCCAGCAGTGATTACGGGGGGTTCGGGAGGGCCCTCACAGATACGCAGTATTTT. This encodes CASSDYGGFGRALTDTQYF.

The chain carries TRBV19 and TRBJ2-7, with a possible D match to TRBD1 (6 bases). The CDR3 contains 14 residues. The V and J ends lost 6 bases and 2 bases respectively, with 14 bases between them. Germline V gene data show CDR1 as LNHDA and CDR2 as SQIVND (reference sequence). CDR3 region: CASRAGTQTYEQYF. The CDR3 coding sequence is TGTGCCAGTAGAGCCGGGACACAAACCTACGAGCAGTACTTC.

This clone has only one observation. The chain combines TRBV27 with TRBJ1-2, with D maybe TRBD1 (5 bases). The CDR3 contains 13 residues. Germline CDR1 reads MNHEY; CDR2 reads SMNVEV (reference sequence). V shed 3 bases and J shed 8 bases, with 13 bases lying between them. For the CDR3, the DNA is TGTGCCAGCAGTTTGGGGCAGTGGAGCGGCTACACCTTC. The encoded protein is CASSLGQWSGYTF.